These T cell receptor beta chains were read from a single sample in a study of blood T cell repertoires in COVID-19. The repertoire was sequenced with immunoSEQ multiplex PCR; TCRdb's copy has only in-frame clones and lacks some. The repertoire holds approximately 69,000 clones, with about 70% as singletons. Sequencing used peripheral blood. The receptor source for this set is a man in his fifties or sixties with acute or convalescent COVID-19. The CDR3 runs from the conserved cysteine through the conserved F or W. Fields, in order: CDR3 protein, CDR3 DNA, clone size, J gene, V gene, D gene. A D gene is named only where the DNA matches it firmly. Clone size is stated in some rows and not others, as once, few, many or a class when expanded.

CASSFRRTTGELFF | TGTGCCAGCAGCTTCCGAAGGACTACCGGGGAGCTGTTTTTT | NA | TRBJ2-2 | TRBV7-2 | NA
CAAAADRAYNEQFF | TGTGCCGCCGCCGCGGACAGGGCTTACAATGAGCAGTTCTTC | NA | TRBJ2-1 | TRBV2 | TRBD1
CASIEVGTLEGNEQFF | TGTGCCAGCATTGAAGTGGGCACTCTCGAAGGCAATGAGCAGTTCTTC | NA | TRBJ2-1 | TRBV7-9 | NA
CASTGGRRSNEQFF | TGTGCCAGCACGGGGGGGCGCCGCTCCAATGAGCAGTTCTTC | NA | TRBJ2-1 | TRBV3-1/TRBV3-2 | TRBD2
CASSARRRENTEAFF | TGTGCCAGCAGCGCCCGCCGGCGGGAGAACACTGAAGCTTTCTTT | NA | TRBJ1-1 | TRBV7-2 | NA
CSASSWRTGWFQPQHF | TGCAGTGCTAGTTCTTGGAGGACAGGGTGGTTTCAGCCCCAGCATTTT | NA | TRBJ1-5 | TRBV20-1 | TRBD1
CASSLAGQNTGELFF | TGTGCCAGCAGCTTGGCAGGACAGAACACCGGGGAGCTGTTTTTT | NA | TRBJ2-2 | TRBV5-5 | NA
CASTRRGGLEDQPQHF | TGTGCCAGCACCCGAAGGGGGGGGTTAGAGGATCAGCCCCAGCATTTT | NA | TRBJ1-5 | TRBV2 | NA
CASTVTGSYEQYF | TGTGCCAGCACCGTGACAGGGTCCTACGAGCAGTACTTC | NA | TRBJ2-7 | TRBV12-3/TRBV12-4 | TRBD1
CASSSSRSTDYYGYTF | TGTGCCAGCAGTTCCAGCCGATCGACAGATTACTATGGCTACACCTTC | NA | TRBJ1-2 | TRBV28 | NA
CASSLGRGETQYF | TGCGCCAGCAGCTTGGGGAGGGGAGAGACCCAGTACTTC | NA | TRBJ2-5 | TRBV5-1 | NA
CASSLVGGFDTEAFF | TGCGCCAGCAGCTTGGTTGGAGGATTCGACACTGAAGCTTTCTTT | NA | TRBJ1-1 | TRBV5-1 | NA
CASSVLTSGSTDTQYF | TGTGCCAGCAGCGTATTGACTAGCGGGAGCACAGATACGCAGTATTTT | NA | TRBJ2-3 | TRBV9 | TRBD2
CASSPQSGRNYGYTF | TGTGCCAGCAGCCCGCAATCAGGCAGAAACTATGGCTACACCTTC | NA | TRBJ1-2 | TRBV7-6 | NA
CASSLKQGSYNEQFF | TGCGCCAGCAGCTTAAAGCAGGGGTCCTACAATGAGCAGTTCTTC | once | TRBJ2-1 | TRBV5-1 | NA
CASSLNGQGANTEAFF | TGTGCCAGCAGCTTAAACGGACAGGGCGCCAACACTGAAGCTTTCTTT | NA | TRBJ1-1 | TRBV7-3 | TRBD1
CASSGGDTQYF | TGCGCCAGCAGCGGAGGGGATACGCAGTATTTT | NA | TRBJ2-3 | TRBV5-1 | NA
CASSRQGGYTF | TGTGCCAGCAGTAGACAGGGTGGCTACACCTTC | NA | TRBJ1-2 | TRBV7-2 | TRBD1
CASSSLADSTDTQYF | TGTGCCAGCAGTTCCCTAGCGGATAGCACAGATACGCAGTATTTT | NA | TRBJ2-3 | TRBV2 | TRBD2
CASGLAGSTDTQYF | TGTGCCAGCGGATTAGCGGGGTCCACAGATACGCAGTATTTT | NA | TRBJ2-3 | TRBV11-2 | TRBD2
CASSPSQGYTEAFF | TGTGCCAGCAGCCCATCACAGGGGTACACTGAAGCTTTCTTT | NA | TRBJ1-1 | TRBV14 | TRBD1
CATSLIQGAGTGELFF | TGTGCCACCAGTTTAATACAGGGGGCAGGGACCGGGGAGCTGTTTTTT | NA | TRBJ2-2 | TRBV27 | TRBD1
CASSVDVNLDQPQHF | TGTGCCAGCAGCGTAGACGTTAACTTGGATCAGCCCCAGCATTTT | NA | TRBJ1-5 | TRBV9 | NA
CAGTYRGGTEAFF | TGTGCCGGGACTTACAGGGGTGGCACTGAAGCTTTCTTT | NA | TRBJ1-1 | TRBV6-5 | TRBD1
CAWSVPGGGNTGELFF | TGTGCCTGGAGTGTCCCAGGAGGGGGCAACACCGGGGAGCTGTTTTTT | NA | TRBJ2-2 | TRBV30 | NA